Shown below are 14 T cell receptor beta chains from a single sample sequenced in a study of T cell responses to AZD1222 COVID-19 vaccine. TCRdb's copy holds only in-frame clones and misses some; the assay was immunoSEQ multiplex PCR. The sample carries about 140,000 clones, 70% to 90% recorded once. The sample consisted of peripheral blood, taken on day 0 of AZD1222 vaccination. These receptors were collected from an adult in good health.

A single count supports this clone. The V call is TRBV28, the J call TRBJ1-1, with D hard to call. CDR1 is MDHEN and CDR2 is SYDVKM in the germline V gene. The CDR3 contains 15 residues. Between the trimmed V and J ends, which lost 6 bases and 0 bases, there was a span of 14 bases. CDR3 in DNA: TGTGCCAGCAGCCCTGGACGGGTGATGAACACTGAAGCTTTCTTT. Translating it yields CASSPGRVMNTEAFF.

This chain connects TRBV12-3 or TRBV12-4 to TRBJ1-5; tentatively, D is TRBD1 (5 bases). V was clipped by 5 bases and J by 2 bases, with 7 bases between them. CDR3 length: 13 residues. Here the CDR3 DNA reads TGTGCCAGCAGTACGACAGGCAATCAGCCCCAGCATTTT. It is translated as CASSTTGNQPQHF.

The chain carries TRBV5-1 and TRBJ1-6, with D perhaps TRBD1 (6 bases). V dropped 0 bases and J dropped 9 bases, with 13 bases sitting between them. The germline V gene has CDR1 SGHRS and CDR2 YFSETQ. The CDR3 contains 15 residues. CDR3 bases: TGCGCCAGCAGCTTGGCGGTCAGGGGTCTTTCACCCCTCCACTTT. It encodes CASSLAVRGLSPLHF.

This sequence joins TRBV7-9 and TRBJ1-2; tentatively, D is TRBD1 (5 bases). Trimming took off 2 bases at V and 6 bases at J, with 10 bases between the two ends. CDR1 and CDR2 (germline): SEHNR, FQNEAQ (reference sequence). CDR3 length equals 13 residues. The CDR3 sequence is CASSLKGYDGYTF. CDR3 coding DNA: TGTGCCAGCAGCTTAAAGGGGTATGATGGCTACACCTTC.

V and J are TRBV19 and TRBJ1-1; possibly TRBD1 for D (5 bases). The ends were cut back, 5 bases at V and 0 bases at J, with 16 bases in the middle. CDR1 LNHDA and CDR2 SQIVND come from the germline V gene (reference sequence). The CDR3 loop spans 16 amino acids. The CDR3 DNA sequence: TGTGCCAGTAGTGTAACGGCAGGGCGACTGAACACTGAAGCTTTCTTT. Its translation: CASSVTAGRLNTEAFF. Filled out from reference TRBV19 and TRBJ1-1, the complete variable domain reads DGGITQSPKYLFRKEGQNVTLSCEQNLNHDAMYWYRQDPGQGLRLIYYSQIVNDFQKGDIAEGYSVSREKKESFPLTVTSAQKNPTAFYLCASSVTAGRLNTEAFFGQGTRLTVV.

This clone was observed once. One junction end disagrees with the germline gene, perhaps due to a read error. The rearrangement joins TRBV2 to TRBJ2-2; D is undetermined. This CDR3 region has 15 residues. In germline, CDR1 is SNHLY, CDR2 FYNNEI. The CDR3 region has the DNA TGTGCCAGCAGGGAAGGACGGATTCAGACCGGGGAGCTGTTTTTT. Encoded protein: CASREGRIQTGELFF.

The chain uses TRBV20-1 and TRBJ1-1, with 8 bases matching TRBD1. Germline V gives CDR1 DFQATT, CDR2 SNEGSKA (reference sequence). The CDR3 spans 13 residues. V gave up 3 bases and J gave up 6 bases; unmatched junction bases: 6. The chain's CDR3 is CSASNRGMAEAFF. CDR3 sequence (DNA): TGCAGTGCTAGTAACAGGGGGATGGCTGAAGCTTTCTTT.

The rearrangement joins TRBV28 to TRBJ2-5, with 8 bases lining up with TRBD1. This CDR3 is built from 13 residues. J was trimmed by 4 bases and V by 7 bases; bases with no gene match: 5. Germline CDR1 is MDHEN and CDR2 is SYDVKM. This CDR3 reads CASTTGTGETQYF. CDR3 DNA sequence: TGTGCCAGCACCACCGGGACAGGAGAGACCCAGTACTTC.

CDR3 sequence: CASSRQSSYGYTF. CDR3 DNA: TGTGCCAGCAGCCGACAGTCATCCTATGGCTACACCTTC. The chain couples TRBV7-9 to TRBJ1-2, with TRBD1 as a possible D gene (5 bases). The germline CDR1 and CDR2 sequences are SEHNR and FQNEAQ (reference sequence). This CDR3 has 13 amino acids. V lost 5 bases, J lost 4 bases, and 11 bases lay in between.

This sequence joins TRBV12-3 or TRBV12-4 and TRBJ1-1; D is uncertain. V was pared by 5 bases and J by 8 bases, with 12 bases between. The CDR3 loop spans 12 amino acids. The CDR3, as DNA: TGTGCCAGCAGTCTGTCGTGGGTAGAAGCTTTCTTT. This codes for CASSLSWVEAFF.

The chain is built from TRBV11-2 and TRBJ1-2; D perhaps matches TRBD1 (6 bases). Trimming left V 0 bases short and J 2 bases short, with 16 bases between. Germline CDR1 and CDR2: SGHAT and FQNNGV. The length of the CDR3 is 17 residues. The CDR3 nucleotides are TGTGCCAGCAGCTTAGATCCGGGGGCAGGGGTGAACTATGGCTACACCTTC. This sequence encodes CASSLDPGAGVNYGYTF. The complete variable domain, with remaining parts taken from reference TRBV11-2 and TRBJ1-2, reads EAGVAQSPRYKIIEKRQSVAFWCNPISGHATLYWYQQILGQGPKLLIQFQNNGVVDDSQLPKDRFSAERLKGVDSTLKIQPAKLEDSAVYLCASSLDPGAGVNYGYTFGSGTRLTVV.

V is TRBV30 and J is TRBJ1-2, with TRBD1 identical over 9 bases. V was pared by 8 bases and J by 8 bases, with 9 bases of the junction left unmatched. Germline V gives CDR1 GTSNPN, CDR2 SVGIG (reference sequence). This CDR3 has 12 residues. CDR3 bases: TGTGCCGGTTACAGGGGGCTGGGAGGCTACACCTTC. Its protein is CAGYRGLGGYTF. Looking up the rest from reference TRBV30 and TRBJ1-2 gives the full variable domain: SQTIHQWPATLVQPVGSPLSLECTVEGTSNPNLYWYRQAAGRGLQLLFYSVGIGQISSEVPQNLSASRPQDRQFILSSKKLLLSDSGFYLCAGYRGLGGYTFGSGTRLTVV.

V is TRBV7-8 and J is TRBJ2-7; D might be TRBD1 (6 bases). This CDR3 contains 14 residues. Between the trimmed V and J ends, which lost 5 bases and 0 bases, there was a span of 11 bases. Germline loops: CDR1 SGHVS, CDR2 FQNEAQ. The CDR3 spells CASSPRDISYEQYF. CDR3 DNA: TGTGCCAGCAGCCCCCGGGACATCTCCTACGAGCAGTACTTC.

V gene TRBV5-6 combines with J gene TRBJ2-7; 10 bases fit TRBD1. The CDR3 loop spans 15 amino acids. V lost 0 bases, J lost 4 bases, and 4 bases stayed unmatched. Germline loops: CDR1 SGHDT, CDR2 YYEEEE. DNA for the CDR3: TGTGCCAGCAGCTTGGGTGGACAGGGGGAATACGAGCAGTACTTC. It encodes CASSLGGQGEYEQYF.